This T cell receptor (beta chain) was sequenced in a study of cytomegalovirus exposure and HLA in healthy donors. In the study overall: In terms of ancestry, the Caucasian-associated cluster contained around four fifths of the approximately 400 genotyped donors.

Study-wide results and caveats: CMV serostatus was the sole immune exposure information available.

Regarding this clone: What it binds is not known.

CDR3 length equals 15 residues. Trimming cost V 0 bases and J 5 bases; bases outside gene matches: 4. The germline V gene has CDR1 SGHTA and CDR2 FQGNSA. PCR used 60 Vbeta primers and 13 Jbeta primers. Method: immunoSEQ multiplex PCR; TCRdb's copy keeps in-frame clones and lacks some. The data hold 90,000 to 150,000 clones, with over 65% observed a single time. The sequence was collected from a woman between 50 and 59 years old in good health and CMV-seropositive. This chain joins TRBV7-2 and TRBJ2-1; 7 nucleotides agree with TRBD2. The sequencing sample was made of PBMCs. The CDR3: CASSLAGGPDNEQFF. CDR3 in DNA: TGTGCCAGCAGCTTAGCGGGAGGGCCTGACAATGAGCAGTTCTTC. Filled out from reference TRBV7-2 and TRBJ2-1, the complete variable domain reads GAGVSQSPSNKVTEKGKDVELRCDPISGHTALYWYRQSLGQGLEFLIYFQGNSAPDKSGLPSDRFSAERTGGSVSTLTIQRTQQEDSAVYLCASSLAGGPDNEQFFGPGTRLTVL.